The rows below give T cell receptor beta chains drawn from one sample of a study of Graves' ophthalmopathy and Graves' hyperthyroidism. TCRdb called the multiplex PCR reads again in MiXCR, with one record for every CDR3 protein. The data contain about 480,000 distinct CDR3 sequences, 13% to 15% of them seen just once; the ten biggest clones take up approximately 9.8%. Sequenced: blood. These receptors were obtained from a woman aged 25 to 39 with Graves' ophthalmopathy. The CDR3 runs from the conserved cysteine through the conserved F or W. A D gene is named only where the DNA matches it firmly. Rows may omit the clone size; those that give it use once, few, many or a size class.

many,TRBV9,TRBJ1-1,-,TGTGCCAGCAGCGTAGGTAGCGTCACTGAAGCTTTCTTT,CASSVGSVTEAFF
many,TRBV5-1,TRBJ1-5,-,TGCGCCAGCAGCTTGGCGGCAGGGGAGGGATTTCAGCCCCAGCATTTT,CASSLAAGEGFQPQHF
many,TRBV6-2/TRBV6-3,TRBJ2-5,TRBD2,TGTGCCAGCAGTTACGGGACTAGCGGCCCGAAAGAGACCCAGTACTTC,CASSYGTSGPKETQYF
-,TRBV6-2/TRBV6-3,TRBJ2-7,-,TGTGCCAGCAGTTATGGTACGGGCGTAGCGGATTACGATCAGTACTTC,CASSYGTGVADYDQYF
many,TRBV6-5,TRBJ2-7,-,TGTGCCAGCAGATCCTCGATCTTTGGGCGGGCCCACGAGCAGTACTTC,CASRSSIFGRAHEQYF
many,TRBV28,TRBJ2-5,-,TGTGCCAGCAGTTTAATGCCGGGGAAGCAAGAGACCCAGTACTTC,CASSLMPGKQETQYF
-,TRBV6-4,TRBJ2-2,-,TGTGCCAGCAGTGTCACTGGGGGTCCCGGGGAGCTGTTTTTT,CASSVTGGPGELFF
many,TRBV2,TRBJ2-4,TRBD1,TGTGCCAGCAAAGGTCAGGGGGCTGAAAACATTCAGTACTTC,CASKGQGAENIQYF
many,TRBV30,TRBJ1-2,TRBD1,TGTGCGTATAGTAGGGGAGTCAGGGGGCCCTATGGCTACACCTTC,CAYSRGVRGPYGYTF
-,TRBV6-5,TRBJ2-1,-,TGTGCCAGCAGTTCGGGGTCCTACAATGAGCAGTTCTTC,CASSSGSYNEQFF
many,TRBV28,TRBJ2-7,TRBD2,TGTGCCAGCAGCGATTGGCCCCGACTAGCGGGAGTTCGCGAGCAGTACTTC,CASSDWPRLAGVREQYF
many,TRBV12-3/TRBV12-4,TRBJ2-5,TRBD2,TGTGCCAGCAGGGGACTAGCCGACCTCCAAGAGACCCAGTACTTC,CASRGLADLQETQYF
many,TRBV5-1,TRBJ2-2,-,TGCGCCAGCAGCCCGAACCCCCTCGACACCGGGGAGCTGTTTTTT,CASSPNPLDTGELFF
-,TRBV18,TRBJ1-5,TRBD1,TGTGCCAGCTCACTCACACAGGGGAGCAATCAGCCCCAGCATTTT,CASSLTQGSNQPQHF
many,TRBV30,TRBJ1-1,-,TGTGCCTGGAGTGTAAGAAGGGAATTAAACACTGAAGCTTTCTTT,CAWSVRRELNTEAFF
many,TRBV10-3,TRBJ2-7,TRBD1,TGTGCCACCGCCGCATTGACAGGGGACTACGAGCAGTACTTC,CATAALTGDYEQYF
-,TRBV5-1,TRBJ2-5,-,TGCGCCAGCAGCGGGGATCCCAAGACCCAGTACTTC,CASSGDPKTQYF
few,TRBV10-3,TRBJ2-5,-,TGTGCCATCAGTGAAGACGCGGAGACCCAGTACTTC,CAISEDAETQYF
-,TRBV12-3/TRBV12-4,TRBJ2-2,TRBD2,TGTGCCAGCAGTGCCCGAGGACTAGCGGGGAGGACCGGGGAGCTGTTTTTT,CASSARGLAGRTGELFF
-,TRBV2,TRBJ2-7,-,TGTGCCAGCAGGTACACGACAGGAAGCTACGAGCAGTACTTC,CASRYTTGSYEQYF
-,TRBV28,TRBJ2-7,-,TGTGCCAGCAGTTTATCTGCGGACTCCTCCTACGAGCAGTACTTC,CASSLSADSSYEQYF
few,TRBV20-1,TRBJ2-7,-,TGCAGTGCTAGATACGTCCACTCCTACGAGCAGTACTTC,CSARYVHSYEQYF
many,TRBV6-2/TRBV6-3,TRBJ1-3,-,TGTGCCAGCAGTTCCCTCCGGACGACAGGACACTCTGGAAACACCATATATTTT,CASSSLRTTGHSGNTIYF
few,TRBV20-1,TRBJ1-2,TRBD1,TGCAGTGCTAAATCAGGGGGCGCGGACTATGGCTACACCTTC,CSAKSGGADYGYTF
many,TRBV30,TRBJ1-3,-,TGTGCCTGGAGCGGGGGAAACACCATATATTTT,CAWSGGNTIYF
-,TRBV6-1,TRBJ1-1,-,TGTGCCAGCATCTACAGGGAGGGTAGGACTGAAGCTTTCTTT,CASIYREGRTEAFF
-,TRBV30,TRBJ2-5,-,TGTGCCTGGTCTTTGGGAGTCCCCGGAGGTTCCCAGTACTTC,CAWSLGVPGGSQYF
few,TRBV15,TRBJ2-7,TRBD1,TGTGCCACCAGCAGAGGGACAGGGAACTACGAGCAGTACTTC,CATSRGTGNYEQYF
many,TRBV28,TRBJ2-7,TRBD2,TGTGCCAGCAGTATCACTAGCGGGAGAATGTACGAGCAGTACTTC,CASSITSGRMYEQYF
many,TRBV28,TRBJ1-6,-,TGTGCCAGCAGTTCACCCCTCCACTTT,CASSSPLHF
many,TRBV11-3,TRBJ1-2,TRBD1,TGTGCCAGCCAGACAGGGTTTGGTGGCTACACCTTC,CASQTGFGGYTF
-,TRBV30,TRBJ2-7,TRBD2,TGTGCCTGGACACCGGGACTAGCTCCCTACGAGCAGTACTTC,CAWTPGLAPYEQYF
many,TRBV28,TRBJ1-1,TRBD1,TGTGCCAGCAGTCAGCTGGACAGGTTGAACACTGAAGCTTTCTTT,CASSQLDRLNTEAFF
many,TRBV30,TRBJ2-4,-,TGTGCCTGGAGTGGGGCGGACATTCAGTACTTC,CAWSGADIQYF
many,TRBV19,TRBJ1-1,-,TGTGCCAGTAGTATAGTTTGGGAGACACCGAACACTGAAGCTTTCTTT,CASSIVWETPNTEAFF
many,TRBV20-1,TRBJ2-4,-,TGCAGTGCCTACCAGGGTGGTGTTAGCAACATTCAGTACTTC,CSAYQGGVSNIQYF
many,TRBV7-2,TRBJ1-2,-,TGTGCCAGCAGCTTACGCCCCGACAGGCCCTATGGCTACACCTTC,CASSLRPDRPYGYTF
-,TRBV6-5,TRBJ1-3,-,TGTGCCAGCAGTTTGTCAGGGCCCTCCTCTGGAAACACCATATATTTT,CASSLSGPSSGNTIYF
many,TRBV6-2/TRBV6-3,TRBJ1-5,-,TGTGCCAGCAGTGCCAGTTGGGGGATGAATCAGCCCCAGCATTTT,CASSASWGMNQPQHF
many,TRBV30,TRBJ1-1,TRBD1,TGTGCCTGGACAGGGGGAATCACTGAAGCTTTCTTT,CAWTGGITEAFF
-,TRBV4-1,TRBJ2-7,-,TGCGCCAGCAGCCAAGGACAGGCGTCGGCGGTAAGCTCCTACGAGCAGTACTTC,CASSQGQASAVSSYEQYF
many,TRBV12-3/TRBV12-4,TRBJ1-6,-,TGTGCCAGCAGTTTTGGGGGATCCTATAATTCACCCCTCCACTTT,CASSFGGSYNSPLHF
few,TRBV2,TRBJ1-6,-,TGTGCCAGCAGTATACAGGGTGATAATTCACCCCTCCACTTT,CASSIQGDNSPLHF
many,TRBV28,TRBJ1-5,-,TGTGCCAGCAGTTTAAGGGTGACTTCCCAGCATTTT,CASSLRVTSQHF
many,TRBV6-1,TRBJ1-6,-,TGTGCCAGCAGCTGGCGACTCTCCTATAATTCACCCCTCCACTTT,CASSWRLSYNSPLHF